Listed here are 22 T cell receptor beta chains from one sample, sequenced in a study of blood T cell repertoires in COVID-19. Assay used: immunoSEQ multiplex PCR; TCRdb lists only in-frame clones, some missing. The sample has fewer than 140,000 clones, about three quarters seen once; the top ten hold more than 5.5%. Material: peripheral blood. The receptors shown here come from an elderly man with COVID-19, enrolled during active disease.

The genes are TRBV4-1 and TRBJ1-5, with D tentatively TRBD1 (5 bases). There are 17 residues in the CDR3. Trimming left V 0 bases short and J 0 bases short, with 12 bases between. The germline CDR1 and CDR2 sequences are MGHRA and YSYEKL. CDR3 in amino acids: CASSQDGGTFSNQPQHF. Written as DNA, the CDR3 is TGCGCCAGCAGCCAAGACGGGGGTACTTTTAGCAATCAGCCCCAGCATTTT.

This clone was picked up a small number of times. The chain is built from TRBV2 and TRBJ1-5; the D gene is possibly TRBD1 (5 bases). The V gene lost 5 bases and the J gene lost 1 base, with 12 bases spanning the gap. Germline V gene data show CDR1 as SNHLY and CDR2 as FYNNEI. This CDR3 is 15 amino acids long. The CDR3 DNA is TGTGCCAGCAGTAGGGGAATTGGGAGCAATCAGCCCCAGCATTTT. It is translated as CASSRGIGSNQPQHF.

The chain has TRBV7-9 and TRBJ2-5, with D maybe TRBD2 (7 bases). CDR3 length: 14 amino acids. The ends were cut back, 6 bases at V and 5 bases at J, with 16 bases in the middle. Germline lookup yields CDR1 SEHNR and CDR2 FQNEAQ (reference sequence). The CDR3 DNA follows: TGTGCCAGCAGTTTTGGGGGGGCCCGGGAGACCCAGTACTTC. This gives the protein CASSFGGARETQYF.

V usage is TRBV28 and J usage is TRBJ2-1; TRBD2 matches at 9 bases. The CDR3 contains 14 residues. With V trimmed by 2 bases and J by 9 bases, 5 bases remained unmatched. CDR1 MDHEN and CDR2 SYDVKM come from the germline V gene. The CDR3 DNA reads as TGTGCCAGCAGTTTACTAGCGGGATCGGGTGAGCAGTTCTTC. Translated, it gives CASSLLAGSGEQFF.

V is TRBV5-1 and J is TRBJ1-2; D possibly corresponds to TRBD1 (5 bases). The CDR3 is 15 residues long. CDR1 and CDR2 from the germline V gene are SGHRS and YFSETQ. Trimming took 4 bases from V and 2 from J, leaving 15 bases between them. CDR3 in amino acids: CASSQTVTENYGYTF. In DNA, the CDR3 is TGCGCCAGCAGCCAAACGGTGACAGAGAACTATGGCTACACCTTC.

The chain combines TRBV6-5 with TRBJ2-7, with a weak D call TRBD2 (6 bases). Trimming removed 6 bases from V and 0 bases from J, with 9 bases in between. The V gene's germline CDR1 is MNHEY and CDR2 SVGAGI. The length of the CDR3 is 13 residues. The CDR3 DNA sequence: TGTGCCAGCAGAGACGGGAGCTCCTACGAGCAGTACTTC. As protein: CASRDGSSYEQYF.

CDR3 coding DNA: TGTGCCAGCAGCTTGGCCTACCAGGGTGGCTACACCTTC. Its protein product is CASSLAYQGGYTF. The gene calls are TRBV5-8 and TRBJ1-2, with a tentative D call TRBD1 (5 bases). CDR1 SGHTS and CDR2 YDEGEE come from the germline V gene. Trimming took off 0 bases at V and 7 bases at J, with 10 bases between the two ends. CDR3 length: 13 amino acids.

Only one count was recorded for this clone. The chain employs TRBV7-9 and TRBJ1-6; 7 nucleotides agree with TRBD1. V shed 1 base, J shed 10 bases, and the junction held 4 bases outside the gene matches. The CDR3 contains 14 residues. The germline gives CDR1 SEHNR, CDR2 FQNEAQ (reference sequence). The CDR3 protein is CASSLEGAYSPLHF. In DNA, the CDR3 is TGTGCCAGCAGCTTAGAGGGGGCGTACTCACCCCTCCACTTT.

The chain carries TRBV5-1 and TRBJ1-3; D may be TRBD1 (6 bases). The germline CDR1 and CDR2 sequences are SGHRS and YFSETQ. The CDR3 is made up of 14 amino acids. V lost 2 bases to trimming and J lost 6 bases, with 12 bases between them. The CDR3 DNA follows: TGCGCCAGCAGCTTCCAGGGGTCGGAAAACACCATATATTTT. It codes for CASSFQGSENTIYF.

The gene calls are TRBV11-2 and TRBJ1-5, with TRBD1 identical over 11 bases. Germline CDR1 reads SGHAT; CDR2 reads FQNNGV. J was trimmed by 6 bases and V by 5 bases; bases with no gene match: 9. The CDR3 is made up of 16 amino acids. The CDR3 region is CASSGEMGQGGQPQHF. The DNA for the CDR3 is TGTGCCAGCAGCGGAGAGATGGGACAGGGGGGTCAGCCCCAGCATTTT.

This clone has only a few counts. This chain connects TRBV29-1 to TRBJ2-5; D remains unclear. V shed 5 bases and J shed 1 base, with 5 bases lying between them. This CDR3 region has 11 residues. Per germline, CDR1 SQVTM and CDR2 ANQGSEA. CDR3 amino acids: CSVRSQETQYF. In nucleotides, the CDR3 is TGCAGCGTTCGCAGCCAAGAGACCCAGTACTTC.

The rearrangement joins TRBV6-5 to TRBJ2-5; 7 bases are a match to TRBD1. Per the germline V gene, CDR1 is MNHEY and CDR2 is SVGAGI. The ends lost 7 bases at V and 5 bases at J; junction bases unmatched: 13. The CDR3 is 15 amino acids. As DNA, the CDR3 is TGTGCCAGCACCCTATCCCTTACAGGGGTTGAGACCCAGTACTTC. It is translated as CASTLSLTGVETQYF.

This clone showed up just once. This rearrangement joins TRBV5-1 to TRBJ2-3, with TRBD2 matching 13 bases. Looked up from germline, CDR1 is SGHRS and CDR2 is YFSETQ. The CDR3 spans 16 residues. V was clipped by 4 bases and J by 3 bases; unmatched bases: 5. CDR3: CASSPLAGGATDTQYF. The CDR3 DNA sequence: TGCGCCAGCAGCCCACTAGCGGGAGGGGCGACAGATACGCAGTATTTT. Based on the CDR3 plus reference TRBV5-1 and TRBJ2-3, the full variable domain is KAGVTQTPRYLIKTRGQQVTLSCSPISGHRSVSWYQQTPGQGLQFLFEYFSETQRNKGNFPGRFSGRQFSNSRSEMNVSTLELGDSALYLCASSPLAGGATDTQYFGPGTRLTVL.

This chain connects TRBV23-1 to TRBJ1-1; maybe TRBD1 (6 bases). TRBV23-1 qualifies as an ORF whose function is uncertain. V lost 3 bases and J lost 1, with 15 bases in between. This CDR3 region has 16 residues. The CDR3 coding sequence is TGCGCCAGCAGTCAGGGTCATGACAGGTGGAACACTGAAGCTTTCTTT. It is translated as CASSQGHDRWNTEAFF.

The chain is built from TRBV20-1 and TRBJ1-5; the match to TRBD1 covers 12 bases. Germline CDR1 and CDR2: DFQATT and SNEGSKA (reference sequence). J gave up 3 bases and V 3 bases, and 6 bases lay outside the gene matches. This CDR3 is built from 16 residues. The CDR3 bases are TGCAGTGCTAGTAGGGGGGACAGGGGGCACAATCAGCCCCAGCATTTT. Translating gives CSASRGDRGHNQPQHF.

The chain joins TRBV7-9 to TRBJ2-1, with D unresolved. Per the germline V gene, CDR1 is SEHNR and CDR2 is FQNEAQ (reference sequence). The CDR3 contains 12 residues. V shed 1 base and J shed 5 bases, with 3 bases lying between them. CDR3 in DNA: TGTGCCAGCAGCTTAGGTAACAATGAGCAGTTCTTC. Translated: CASSLGNNEQFF.

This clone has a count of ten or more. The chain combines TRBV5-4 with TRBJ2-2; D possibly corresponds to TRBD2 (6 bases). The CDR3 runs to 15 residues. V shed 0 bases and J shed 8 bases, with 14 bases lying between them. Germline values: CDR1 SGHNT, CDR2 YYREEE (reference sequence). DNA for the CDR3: TGTGCCAGCAGCTTGGCCGGGAGATCCGCGGGGGAGCTGTTTTTT. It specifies CASSLAGRSAGELFF.

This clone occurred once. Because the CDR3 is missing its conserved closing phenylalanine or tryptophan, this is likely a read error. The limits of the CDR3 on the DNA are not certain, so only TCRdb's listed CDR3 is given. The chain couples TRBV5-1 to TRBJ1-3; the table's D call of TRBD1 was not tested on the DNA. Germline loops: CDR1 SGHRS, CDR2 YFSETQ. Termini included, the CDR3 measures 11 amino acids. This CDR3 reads CASSLDSPLFS.

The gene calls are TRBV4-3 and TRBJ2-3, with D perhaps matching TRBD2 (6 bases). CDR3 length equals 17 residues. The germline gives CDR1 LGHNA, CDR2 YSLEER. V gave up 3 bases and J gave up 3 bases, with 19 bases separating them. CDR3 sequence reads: CASSQDQTGRGTDTQYF. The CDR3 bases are TGCGCCAGCAGCCAGGATCAGACCGGGAGAGGTACAGATACGCAGTATTTT.

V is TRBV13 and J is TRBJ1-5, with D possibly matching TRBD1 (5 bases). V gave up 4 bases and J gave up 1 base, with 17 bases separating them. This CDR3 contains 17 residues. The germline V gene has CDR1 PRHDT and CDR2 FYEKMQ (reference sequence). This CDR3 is CASSSQHSGGSNQPQHF. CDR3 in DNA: TGTGCCAGCAGCTCGCAACACAGCGGGGGGAGCAATCAGCCCCAGCATTTT.

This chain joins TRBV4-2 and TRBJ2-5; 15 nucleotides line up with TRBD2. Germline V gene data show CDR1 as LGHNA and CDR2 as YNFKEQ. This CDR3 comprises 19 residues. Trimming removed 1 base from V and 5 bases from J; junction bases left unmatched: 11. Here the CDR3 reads CASSQVLGLAGGQGETQYF. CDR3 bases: TGTGCCAGCAGCCAAGTACTGGGACTAGCGGGAGGACAGGGGGAGACCCAGTACTTC.

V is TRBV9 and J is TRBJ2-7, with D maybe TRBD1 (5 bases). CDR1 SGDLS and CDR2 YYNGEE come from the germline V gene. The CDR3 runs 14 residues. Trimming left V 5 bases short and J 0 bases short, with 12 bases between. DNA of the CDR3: TGTGCCAGCAGTAAGACAGCTAACTCCTACGAGCAGTACTTC. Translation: CASSKTANSYEQYF.